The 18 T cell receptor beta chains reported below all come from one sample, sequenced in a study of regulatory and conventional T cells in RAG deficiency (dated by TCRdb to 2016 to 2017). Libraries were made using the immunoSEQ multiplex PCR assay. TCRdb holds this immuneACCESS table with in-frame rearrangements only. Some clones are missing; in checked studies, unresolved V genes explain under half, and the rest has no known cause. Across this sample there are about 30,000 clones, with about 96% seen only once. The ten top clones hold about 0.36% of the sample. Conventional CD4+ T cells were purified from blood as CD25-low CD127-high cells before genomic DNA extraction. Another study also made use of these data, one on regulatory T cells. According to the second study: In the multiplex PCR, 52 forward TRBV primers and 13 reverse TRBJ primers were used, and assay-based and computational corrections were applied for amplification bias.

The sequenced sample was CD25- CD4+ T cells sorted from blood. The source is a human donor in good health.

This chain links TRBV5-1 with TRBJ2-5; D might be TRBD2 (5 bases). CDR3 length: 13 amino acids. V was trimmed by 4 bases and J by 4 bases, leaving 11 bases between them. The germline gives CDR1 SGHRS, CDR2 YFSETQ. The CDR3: CASSLGSGETQYF. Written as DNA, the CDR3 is TGCGCCAGCAGCCTAGGGAGTGGAGAGACCCAGTACTTC.

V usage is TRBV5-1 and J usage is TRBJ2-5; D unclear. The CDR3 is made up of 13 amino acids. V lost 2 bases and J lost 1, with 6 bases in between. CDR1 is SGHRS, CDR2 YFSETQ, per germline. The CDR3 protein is CASSLTVQETQYF. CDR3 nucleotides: TGCGCCAGCAGCTTAACGGTCCAAGAGACCCAGTACTTC.

Written as DNA, the CDR3 is TGTGCCAGCAGCCAAAGGGGAGGGTCCAACGAGCAGTACTTC. Encoded protein: CASSQRGGSNEQYF. J is TRBJ2-7 and V is TRBV7-9; 7 bases map to TRBD2. Germline V lookup: CDR1 SEHNR, CDR2 FQNEAQ (reference sequence). The V gene end was trimmed by 5 bases and the J gene end by 5 bases; junction bases not matched to a gene: 9. The CDR3 is 14 residues long.

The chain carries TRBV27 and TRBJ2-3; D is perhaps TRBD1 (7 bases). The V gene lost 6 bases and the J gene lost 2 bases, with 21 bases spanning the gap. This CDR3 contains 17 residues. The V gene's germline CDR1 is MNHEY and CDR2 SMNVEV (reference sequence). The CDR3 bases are TGTGCCAGCAGCTCACGACGGCGGGACAGACACACAGATACGCAGTATTTT. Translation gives CASSSRRRDRHTDTQYF.

The CDR3 DNA is TGTGCCAGCAGCCGGTCGGGACAGGGGTCGATCAATCAGCCCCAGCATTTT. Translated, it gives CASSRSGQGSINQPQHF. The J gene is TRBJ1-5, the V gene TRBV7-9; 10 nucleotides align to TRBD1. V dropped 5 bases and J dropped 3; count of bases not matched to a gene: 10. The CDR3 contains 17 residues. Per germline, CDR1 SEHNR and CDR2 FQNEAQ (reference sequence).

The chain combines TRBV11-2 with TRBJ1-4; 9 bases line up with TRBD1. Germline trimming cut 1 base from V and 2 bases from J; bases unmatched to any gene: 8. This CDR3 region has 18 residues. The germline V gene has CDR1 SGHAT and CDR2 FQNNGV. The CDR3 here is CASSLGRGQGGTNEKLFF. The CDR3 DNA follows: TGTGCCAGCAGCTTAGGACGGGGACAGGGTGGCACTAATGAAAAACTGTTTTTT.

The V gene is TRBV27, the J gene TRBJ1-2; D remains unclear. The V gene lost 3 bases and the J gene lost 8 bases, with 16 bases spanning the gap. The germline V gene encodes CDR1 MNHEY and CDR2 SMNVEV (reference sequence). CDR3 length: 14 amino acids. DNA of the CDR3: TGTGCCAGCAGTTTCTCCCGGCCGGGTCAAGGCTACACCTTC. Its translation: CASSFSRPGQGYTF.

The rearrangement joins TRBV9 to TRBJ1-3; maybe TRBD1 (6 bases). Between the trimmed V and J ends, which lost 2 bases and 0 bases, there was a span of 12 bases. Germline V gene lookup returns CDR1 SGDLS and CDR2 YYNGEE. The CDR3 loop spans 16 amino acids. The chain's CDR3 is CASSVMGAPSGNTIYF. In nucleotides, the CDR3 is TGTGCCAGCAGCGTTATGGGGGCCCCCTCTGGAAACACCATATATTTT.

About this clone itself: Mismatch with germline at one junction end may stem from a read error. In nucleotides, the CDR3 is TGTGCCTGGAGTGACGGACAGGACGCGAATTTT. Encoded protein: CAWSDGQDANF. The chain is built from TRBV30 and TRBJ1-5; 7 bases map to TRBD1. The CDR3 has 11 residues. Germline values: CDR1 GTSNPN, CDR2 SVGIG (reference sequence).

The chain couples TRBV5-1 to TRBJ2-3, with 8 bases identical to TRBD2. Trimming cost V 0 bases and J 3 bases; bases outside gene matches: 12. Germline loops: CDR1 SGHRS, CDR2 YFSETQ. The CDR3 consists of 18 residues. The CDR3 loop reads CASSLVLSGSGVTDTQYF. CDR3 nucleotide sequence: TGCGCCAGCAGCTTGGTTTTGTCGGGTAGCGGGGTAACAGATACGCAGTATTTT.

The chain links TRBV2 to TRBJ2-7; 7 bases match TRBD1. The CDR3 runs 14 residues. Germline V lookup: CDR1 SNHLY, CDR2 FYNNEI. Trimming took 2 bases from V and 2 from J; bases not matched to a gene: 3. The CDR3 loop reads CASSEQGVAYEQYF. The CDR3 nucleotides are TGTGCCAGCAGTGAACAGGGGGTGGCCTACGAGCAGTACTTC.

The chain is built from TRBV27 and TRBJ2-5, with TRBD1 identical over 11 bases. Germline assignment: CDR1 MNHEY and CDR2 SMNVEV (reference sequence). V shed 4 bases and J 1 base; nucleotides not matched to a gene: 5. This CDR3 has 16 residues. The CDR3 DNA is TGTGCCAGCAGTTCCTACGGGACAGGGGGCCAAGAGACCCAGTACTTC. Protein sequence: CASSSYGTGGQETQYF.

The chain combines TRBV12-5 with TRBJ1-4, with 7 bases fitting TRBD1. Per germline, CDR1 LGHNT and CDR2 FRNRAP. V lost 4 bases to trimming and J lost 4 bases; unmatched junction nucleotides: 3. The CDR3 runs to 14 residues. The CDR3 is CASGSDRSNEKLFF. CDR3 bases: TGTGCTAGTGGTTCGGACAGGAGTAATGAAAAACTGTTTTTT.

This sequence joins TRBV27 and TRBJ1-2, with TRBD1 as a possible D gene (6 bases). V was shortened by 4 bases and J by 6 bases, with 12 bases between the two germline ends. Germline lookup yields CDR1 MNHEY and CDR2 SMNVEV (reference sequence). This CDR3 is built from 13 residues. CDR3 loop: CASSWSGQNGYTF. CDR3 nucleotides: TGTGCCAGCAGTTGGTCCGGACAGAATGGCTACACCTTC.

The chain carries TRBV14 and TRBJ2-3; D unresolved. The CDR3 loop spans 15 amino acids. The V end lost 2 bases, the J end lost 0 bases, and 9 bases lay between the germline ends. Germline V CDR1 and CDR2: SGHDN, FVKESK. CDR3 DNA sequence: TGTGCCAGCAGCCAACTAGGTTCTAGCACAGATACGCAGTATTTT. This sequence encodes CASSQLGSSTDTQYF.

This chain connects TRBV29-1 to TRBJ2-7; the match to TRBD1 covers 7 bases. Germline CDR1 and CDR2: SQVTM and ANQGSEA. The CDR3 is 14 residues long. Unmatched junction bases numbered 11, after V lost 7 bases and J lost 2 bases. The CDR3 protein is CSAKTGLFPYEQYF. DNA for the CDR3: TGCAGCGCCAAGACAGGGTTATTCCCCTACGAGCAGTACTTC.

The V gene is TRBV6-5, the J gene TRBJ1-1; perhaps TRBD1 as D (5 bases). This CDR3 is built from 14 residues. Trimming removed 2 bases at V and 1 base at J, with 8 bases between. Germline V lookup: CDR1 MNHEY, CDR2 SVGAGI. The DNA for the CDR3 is TGTGCCAGCAGTTACCAGGGAGGGAACACTGAAGCTTTCTTT. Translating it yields CASSYQGGNTEAFF.

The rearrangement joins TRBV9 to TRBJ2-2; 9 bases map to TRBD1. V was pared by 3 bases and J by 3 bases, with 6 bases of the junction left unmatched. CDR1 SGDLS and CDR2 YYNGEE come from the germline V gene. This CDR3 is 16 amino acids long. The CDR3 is CASSGPGQGHTGELFF. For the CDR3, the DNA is TGTGCCAGCAGCGGTCCGGGACAGGGACACACCGGGGAGCTGTTTTTT.